The T cell receptor beta chain described here comes from a study of CDR3 diversity in severe acne. Each CDR3 protein gets one entry after TCRdb re-called the PCR reads with MiXCR. The sample records 85,000 to 120,000 distinct CDR3 sequences, 51% being singletons. The CDR3 contains 20 residues. Per the germline V gene, CDR1 is MGHRA and CDR2 is YSYEKL. Trimming removed 1 base at V and 3 bases at J, with 27 bases between. This TCR was sampled from a male donor with acne. Sequencing was performed on blood. This chain links TRBV4-1 with TRBJ1-1, with D maybe TRBD1 (6 bases). The DNA for the CDR3 is TGCGCCAGCAGCCAAGCTTCCGACCGGACAGAACCTTTGGGGTACACTGAAGCTTTCTTT. Amino acids: CASSQASDRTEPLGYTEAFF.